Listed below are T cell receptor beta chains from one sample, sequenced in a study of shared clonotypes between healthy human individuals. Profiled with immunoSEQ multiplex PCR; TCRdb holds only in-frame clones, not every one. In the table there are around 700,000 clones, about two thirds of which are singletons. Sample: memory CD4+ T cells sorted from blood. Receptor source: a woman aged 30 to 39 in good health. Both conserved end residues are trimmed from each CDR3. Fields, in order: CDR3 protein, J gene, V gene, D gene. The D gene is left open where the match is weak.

cdr3_aa: ASSFSGGTYEQY
j_call: TRBJ2-7
v_call: TRBV11-2
d_call: .

cdr3_aa: ASSTGFGNIQY
j_call: TRBJ2-4
v_call: TRBV7-9
d_call: .

cdr3_aa: ASSPPEDTQY
j_call: TRBJ2-3
v_call: TRBV5-1
d_call: .

cdr3_aa: ASSWEFTDTQY
j_call: TRBJ2-3
v_call: TRBV27
d_call: .

cdr3_aa: ASSLEGPGGYGYT
j_call: TRBJ1-2
v_call: TRBV6-1
d_call: TRBD1

cdr3_aa: ASSPPRGVGTGELF
j_call: TRBJ2-2
v_call: TRBV18
d_call: .

cdr3_aa: ASISGTTGELF
j_call: TRBJ2-2
v_call: TRBV6-1
d_call: TRBD2

cdr3_aa: ASSEMGVNYGYT
j_call: TRBJ1-2
v_call: TRBV6-5
d_call: .

cdr3_aa: ASKTIRGSEGAGELF
j_call: TRBJ2-2
v_call: TRBV7-9
d_call: .

cdr3_aa: ASSSDSNRETQY
j_call: TRBJ2-5
v_call: TRBV5-1
d_call: .

cdr3_aa: ASSGGVLAGGGETQY
j_call: TRBJ2-5
v_call: TRBV2
d_call: TRBD2

cdr3_aa: ASSDWAGSSYEQY
j_call: TRBJ2-7
v_call: TRBV6-5
d_call: .

cdr3_aa: ASSWREGPGEQY
j_call: TRBJ2-7
v_call: TRBV25-1
d_call: TRBD2

cdr3_aa: ASSSGAFGEETQY
j_call: TRBJ2-5
v_call: TRBV4-1
d_call: .

cdr3_aa: ASDDRDRQF
j_call: TRBJ2-1
v_call: TRBV6-5
d_call: TRBD1

cdr3_aa: ASSLVGGDQPQH
j_call: TRBJ1-5
v_call: TRBV5-1
d_call: .

cdr3_aa: ASSFIAGGREQF
j_call: TRBJ2-1
v_call: TRBV11-2
d_call: TRBD2

cdr3_aa: ASRDPPDARSYEQY
j_call: TRBJ2-7
v_call: TRBV2
d_call: .

cdr3_aa: ASRNPGDRANTGELF
j_call: TRBJ2-2
v_call: TRBV27
d_call: TRBD1

cdr3_aa: ASSGGPSDQPQH
j_call: TRBJ1-5
v_call: TRBV6-6
d_call: .

cdr3_aa: ASSRAKEGEQY
j_call: TRBJ2-7
v_call: TRBV6-1
d_call: .

cdr3_aa: ASSFRVSTNEKLF
j_call: TRBJ1-4
v_call: TRBV19
d_call: .

cdr3_aa: ASSLAGAITDTQY
j_call: TRBJ2-3
v_call: TRBV5-4
d_call: .

cdr3_aa: ASSFALGNQETQY
j_call: TRBJ2-5
v_call: TRBV5-4
d_call: .

cdr3_aa: ASSQDISGMETQY
j_call: TRBJ2-5
v_call: TRBV14
d_call: .

cdr3_aa: ASSWVDGIPYEQY
j_call: TRBJ2-7
v_call: TRBV5-4
d_call: .

cdr3_aa: ASSLGTSGSTDTQY
j_call: TRBJ2-3
v_call: TRBV7-2
d_call: TRBD2

cdr3_aa: ASSFVTSGMGDTQY
j_call: TRBJ2-3
v_call: TRBV5-1
d_call: TRBD2

cdr3_aa: ASSYGTITKPEKLF
j_call: TRBJ1-4
v_call: TRBV6-5
d_call: .

cdr3_aa: ASSPRQAATNEKLF
j_call: TRBJ1-4
v_call: TRBV5-5
d_call: .